One sample yielded the 15 T cell receptor beta chains listed below, sequenced in a study of CD8+ T cells in alopecia areata. A sort of pooled cutaneous lymph node cells used CD4, CD8alpha, NKG2D, NKG2ACE and other stains. Sequencing used cDNA as its template, made by extracting RNA and reverse transcribing it. Some clones are missing from TCRdb's copy, which holds only in-frame ones; the method was immunoSEQ multiplex PCR. Observed are roughly 260,000 clones, no singletons, with the top ten taking approximately 1.2%. Sequencing was done on a sample of CD4+ T cells sorted from a lymph node. These receptors were collected from a C3H/HeJ mouse with alopecia areata. The MHC haplotype of this mouse line is H2-k.

In its sample, this clone was seen a few times. Mouse germline and gene names are used. The read gets to within 4 residues of the CDR3 end, and the germline J gene fills in the rest. The chain carries TRBV13-1 and TRBJ1-1; D is possibly TRBD1 (5 bases). This CDR3 has 13 amino acids. The germline gives CDR1 NSHNY, CDR2 SYGAGN. Partial CDR3 DNA: TGTGCCAGCAGTGTGACTGGGGGGAGA. Its protein is CASSVTGGR. The CDR3 reads in full as CASSVTGGREVFF.

Worth noting for this clone: These gene names are mouse names. The read ends 3 residues before the CDR3 terminus; that terminus is restored from the germline J gene. This rearrangement joins TRBV13-3 to TRBJ1-6; 9 bases align to TRBD1. TRBJ1-6 is identified as an open reading frame with a role that is uncertain. The CDR3 is 13 residues long. Per germline, CDR1 NNHDY and CDR2 SYVADS. The CDR3 is CASSEPGQGRLYF. CDR3 bases read: TGTGCCAGCAGTGAGCCGGGACAGGGTCGC.

In regard to this clone: Gene and germline names: mouse. Read data end 4 residues before the CDR3 end; the end is taken from the germline J gene. This rearrangement joins TRBV19 to TRBJ2-7; 7 nucleotides line up with TRBD1. CDR3 size: 14 residues. CDR1 is FNHDT, CDR2 SITEND, per germline (reference sequence). Losses at the gene ends were 0 bases for V and 3 bases for J; bases not matched to a gene: 3. CDR3 bases read: TGTGCCAGCAGTATAGCTCGGGACAGCTAT. Translation gives CASSIARDSY. The complete CDR3 reads CASSIARDSYEQYF.

As to this clone: Gene labels here are mouse ones. The read falls 4 residues short of the CDR3 end, and the missing part is taken from the germline J gene. This chain connects TRBV13-1 to TRBJ2-1; D is perhaps TRBD1 (5 bases). The CDR3 sequence is 15 residues long. Trimming cost V 0 bases and J 5 bases, with 12 bases left between them. The germline CDR1 and CDR2 sequences are NSHNY and SYGAGN. The CDR3: CASSDEAGRDAEQFF. The sequenced CDR3 bases are TGTGCCAGCAGTGATGAGGCAGGGAGGGATGCT.

This clone has a handful of counts. Gene names refer to mouse genes. The CDR3 end lies 4 residues beyond the end of the read and is filled in from the germline J gene. The same CDR3 also results from other DNA sequences found in this sample. The rearrangement joins TRBV5 to TRBJ2-5, with TRBD2 identical over 7 bases. V was pared by 4 bases and J by 2 bases, with 6 bases of the junction left unmatched. Per germline, CDR1 LGHNA and CDR2 YNLKQL (reference sequence). CDR3 length equals 15 residues. The sequenced part of the CDR3 DNA is TGTGCCAGCAGCCCCCGCCTGGGGGTCCAAGAC. Translated, it gives CASSPRLGVQD. The complete CDR3 protein is CASSPRLGVQDTQYF.

For this clone: Mouse germline and gene names are used. Coverage ceases 4 residues before the CDR3 finishes, and the germline J gene fills in the end. The V gene is TRBV31, the J gene TRBJ2-2, with D uncertain. The V end lost 1 base, the J end lost 1 base, and 7 bases lay between the germline ends. The CDR3 sequence is 14 residues long. The germline gives CDR1 GKSSPN, CDR2 SITVG. CDR3 in amino acids: CAWSQSRNTGQLYF. CDR3 DNA, as far as it was read: TGTGCCTGGAGTCAGTCCAGAAACACCGGG.

This clone was counted ten times or more. The gene symbols are mouse symbols. The DNA ends 4 residues before the CDR3 does, and the rest of the CDR3 is filled in from the germline J gene. This same CDR3 is encoded by further DNA sequences in the sample. The J gene is TRBJ1-1, the V gene TRBV13-1; D unclear. Germline CDR1 is NSHNY and CDR2 is SYGAGN. The CDR3 contains 11 residues. The CDR3 DNA, read in part, is TGTGCCAGCAGTGATGAGGGA. Protein product: CASSDEG. The full CDR3 is CASSDEGEVFF.

This clone was seen at least ten times. Genes here carry mouse names. Sequencing ends 4 residues short of the CDR3 end; the germline J gene provides the rest. The rearrangement joins TRBV19 to TRBJ1-2; D remains unclear. The V end lost 4 bases, the J end lost 0 bases, and 10 bases lay between the germline ends. Germline CDR1 FNHDT, CDR2 SITEND (reference sequence). There are 14 residues in the CDR3. The covered CDR3 bases are TGTGCCAGCAGTTCAACACATGCAAACTCC. The encoded protein is CASSSTHANS. The entire CDR3 sequence reads CASSSTHANSDYTF.

This clone was counted between two and nine times. Each gene name is a mouse one. The read ends 4 residues shy of where the CDR3 ends; the end is completed using the germline J gene. The V call is TRBV13-2, the J call TRBJ2-4; no firm D call. V dropped 3 bases and J dropped 0 bases, with 8 bases sitting between them. The CDR3 length is 14 residues. Looked up from germline, CDR1 is NNHNN and CDR2 is SYGAGS (reference sequence). CDR3 bases read: TGTGCCAGCGGTGCTGGAGCTAGTCAAAAC. Its translation is CASGAGASQN. The CDR3 in its entirety is CASGAGASQNTLYF.

This clone was counted between two and nine times. The germline and genes are mouse ones. Other DNA sequences from this sample encode an identical CDR3 as well. Incomplete CDR3 DNA: TGTGCCAGCAGCCGACTGGGGGTTAACCAAGAC. This sequence encodes CASSRLGVNQD. The whole CDR3 protein is CASSRLGVNQDTQYF. The chain recombines TRBV5 with TRBJ2-5; 9 nucleotides agree with TRBD2. The read ends 4 residues before the CDR3 terminus; that terminus is restored from the germline J gene. V dropped 4 bases and J dropped 0; count of bases not matched to a gene: 2. Per the germline V gene, CDR1 is LGHNA and CDR2 is YNLKQL (reference sequence). The CDR3 has 15 residues.

A word on this clone: The germline and genes are mouse ones. The CDR3 reads CASSPGLGGTYEQYF. The DNA read from the CDR3 is TGTGCTAGCAGCCCGGGACTGGGGGGAACCTAT. V gene TRBV17 combines with J gene TRBJ2-7; TRBD2 aligns across 12 bases. From the germline J gene comes the end of the CDR3, since the read stops 4 residues before it. CDR3 length equals 15 residues. V lost 6 bases and J lost 2; bases outside the gene matches: 5. The V gene's germline CDR1 is MNHDT and CDR2 YYDKIL.

In its sample, this clone was seen a few times. The germline and genes are mouse ones. Read sequence stops 4 residues before the CDR3 end, and the germline J gene provides the missing end. The chain employs TRBV13-3 and TRBJ2-3; TRBD2 agrees at 10 bases. The CDR3 extends over 16 amino acids. V trimming: 3 bases; J trimming: 0 bases; junction bases outside the gene matches: 4. Per the germline V gene, CDR1 is NNHDY and CDR2 is SYVADS. CDR3 protein: CASSGGLGISAETLYF. Incomplete CDR3 DNA: TGTGCCAGCAGTGGGGGACTGGGGATTAGTGCAGAA.

With respect to this clone: Gene labels here are mouse ones. The CDR3 loop reads CASRRDWGVRAETLYF. The sequenced CDR3 bases are TGTGCCAGCAGACGGGACTGGGGGGTCCGGGCAGAA. The chain recombines TRBV19 with TRBJ2-3; 12 bases match TRBD2. The CDR3 goes on 4 residues after the read ends, and that part is filled in from the germline J gene. Germline values: CDR1 FNHDT, CDR2 SITEND (reference sequence). V gave up 5 bases and J gave up 3 bases; unmatched junction bases: 7. The CDR3 is 16 amino acids.

About this clone itself: Mouse gene names apply. The sequence runs out 4 residues before the end of the CDR3; the remainder is reconstructed from the germline J gene. This chain links TRBV31 with TRBJ2-1; TRBD2 matches 12 bases. The ends lost 1 base at V and 5 bases at J; junction bases unmatched: 3. The germline gives CDR1 GKSSPN, CDR2 SITVG. The CDR3 totals 15 residues. CDR3 loop: CAWSPRTGGDAEQFF. Incomplete CDR3 DNA: TGTGCCTGGAGTCCCCGGACTGGGGGGGATGCT.

This clone was observed a handful of times. Genes here carry mouse names. The CDR3 is cut off 4 residues early in the read; its end comes from the germline J gene. This chain uses TRBV31 with TRBJ2-7; 10 bases are a match to TRBD1. The CDR3 length is 12 residues. Germline CDR1 reads GKSSPN; CDR2 reads SITVG. This chain's CDR3 is CASPGQGYEQYF. The covered CDR3 bases are TGTGCCTCCCCGGGACAGGGGTAT.